This T cell receptor beta chain was sequenced in a study of cytomegalovirus exposure and HLA in healthy donors (dated by TCRdb to about 2017). Regarding the complete study: According to a later analysis, the roughly 130 validation repertoires were produced on the same platform as the 600 to 850 repertoires of the first cohort. The aim of the study was to test whether cataloging public T cell receptors could identify signatures of past pathogen exposure. High-throughput TCR immunosequencing, statistical association of individual TCRs with disease status, and machine learning were combined to predict cytomegalovirus infection status. In addition to the first cohort of roughly 670 subjects, a separate validation cohort of approximately 130 different subjects was used.

Separate from the approximately 700-subject first cohort, the validation cohort of 90 to 150 subjects was the group to which the donors belonged. Inclusive of the bounding cysteine and phenylalanine, the CDR3 is 15 residues long. Just the 45-base CDR3 DNA is kept, in frame starting at base 1. From a lookup of the germline V gene (reference sequence), CDR1 and CDR2 are SGHNT and YYREEE. The germline ends are 13 bases apart after V is trimmed by 2 bases and J by 5 bases. Receptors were amplified or captured by the immunoSEQ multiplex PCR assay. For the original study's pipeline: A statistical classification framework was developed to diagnose cytomegalovirus status using the catalog of TCR beta chain sequences. The immuneACCESS repertoire file appears here via TCRdb, limited to in-frame rearrangements. These files lack a portion of the clones; in checked studies, under half of the deficit traces to unresolved V genes, and the cause of the others is not known. Clone size and V and J calls were adopted from that table, with D and trimming inferred from the DNA. Across this sample there are 250,000 to 350,000 clones, with 86% seen only once. 0.84% of the sample lies in the top ten.

The study at large found these results: In vitro tests confirmed that a few of the cytomegalovirus-associated TCR beta chains recognize cytomegalovirus antigens. In the study, roughly 160 TCR beta chains were listed as associated with cytomegalovirus. Most TCR sequences were observed very rarely across donors, whereas some public TCRs were present in many individuals. All 120 or so repertoires were used to score co-occurrence in the validation cohort in a later analysis, because that analysis had no HLA typing for the cohort. In both the original and validation cohorts, the classifier was reported to diagnose cytomegalovirus status with high specificity and sensitivity. Subsequent analysis determined that TCRs grouped into clusters in the first cohort also showed a tendency toward co-occurrence across the 130 or so validation repertoires, and 94% of cluster scores exceeded 0. The authors suggested that the approach could potentially be extended to other disease states and immunological phenotypes.

Of note for this clone: Its antigen is not yet known. The record has no base qualities; no much larger clone is one base away.

Material for sequencing was PBMCs. Recombination connected TRBV5-4 to TRBJ2-2, and possibly TRBD2, on 5 matching bases. The source of this sequence is a woman between 18 and 30 years old in good health and CMV-seronegative. The base sequence is TGTGCCAGCAGCTTACCTACGGGATCGACCGGGGAGCTGTTTTTT. The encoded protein is CASSLPTGSTGELFF.